A single sample gave rise to the 11 T cell receptor beta chains below, sequenced in a study of OX40 agonist ivuxolimab in advanced cancers. The protocol was immunoSEQ multiplex PCR, while the TCRdb copy is restricted to in-frame clones and leaves out a portion. Of 40,000 to 45,000 clones listed, about four fifths were seen once; the top ten hold about 10%. Specimen: CD4+ or CD8+ T cells sorted from blood, collected in a trial of the OX40 agonist ivuxolimab. The receptors here all came from an adult with an advanced solid tumor such as melanoma, head and neck, liver or kidney cancer.

The chain carries TRBV5-1 and TRBJ1-5; D might be TRBD1 (5 bases). Trimming shortened V by 0 bases and J by 5 bases, and 9 bases separated the two germline ends. The CDR3 is made up of 14 amino acids. Germline-derived CDR1 and CDR2 are SGHRS and YFSETQ. The DNA for the CDR3 is TGCGCCAGCAGCTTGGCCGGGGGGTATCAGCCCCAGCATTTT. Translated, it gives CASSLAGGYQPQHF.

This chain joins TRBV7-7 and TRBJ2-1; the D is unclear. CDR1 and CDR2 from the germline V gene are SSHAT and FNYEAQ (reference sequence). Trimming cost V 1 base and J 2 bases, with 6 bases left between them. The CDR3 sequence is 14 residues long. The CDR3 loop reads CASSLDGPYNEQFF. The CDR3 bases are TGTGCCAGCAGCTTAGACGGGCCCTACAATGAGCAGTTCTTC.

The CDR3 nucleotides are TGTGCCAGCAGCCCCGGCGGGTCTAGCGGCGCCTACAATGAGCAGTTCTTC. This translates into CASSPGGSSGAYNEQFF. The V gene is TRBV5-4, the J gene TRBJ2-1; 7 bases are a match to TRBD2. The CDR3 has 17 residues. V was clipped by 4 bases and J by 2 bases; unmatched bases: 12. The germline V gene has CDR1 SGHNT and CDR2 YYREEE (reference sequence).

This rearrangement joins TRBV7-2 to TRBJ2-6; D remains ambiguous. The V and J ends lost 1 base and 0 bases respectively, with 10 bases between them. The CDR3 length is 17 residues. The V gene's germline CDR1 is SGHTA and CDR2 FQGNSA. The CDR3 DNA reads as TGTGCCAGCAGCTTAGAACGGCTCGTCTCTGGGGCCAACGTCCTGACTTTC. This gives the protein CASSLERLVSGANVLTF.

The chain recombines TRBV18 with TRBJ2-4; TRBD1 matches 10 bases. The CDR3 runs 16 residues. The V gene's germline CDR1 is KGHSH and CDR2 LQKENI. Germline trimming cut 4 bases from V and 7 bases from J; bases unmatched to any gene: 10. Here the CDR3 reads CASSRTGTGVGNIQYF. The CDR3 DNA follows: TGTGCCAGCTCACGCACCGGGACAGGGGTTGGTAACATTCAGTACTTC.

This chain joins TRBV4-1 and TRBJ1-5, with D possibly TRBD1 on 5 matching bases. V lost 1 base, J lost 3 bases, and 13 bases lay in between. Per germline, CDR1 MGHRA and CDR2 YSYEKL. The CDR3 is 16 residues long. In DNA form, the CDR3 reads TGCGCCAGCAGCCAAGTCCCAGGGTCTACCAATCAGCCCCAGCATTTT. Translation: CASSQVPGSTNQPQHF.

The DNA of the CDR3 is TGTGCCAGAAGCACCCGGGGTGGGCTCGATTCTGGAAACACCATATATTTT. Protein sequence: CARSTRGGLDSGNTIYF. The chain employs TRBV7-5 and TRBJ1-3. TRBV7-5 constitutes a pseudogene. This CDR3 comprises 17 residues.

The chain combines TRBV27 with TRBJ2-1, with TRBD2 as a possible D gene (7 bases). The CDR3 has 14 amino acids. Germline V gene data show CDR1 as MNHEY and CDR2 as SMNVEV (reference sequence). Trimming shortened V by 8 bases and J by 5 bases, and 16 bases separated the two germline ends. Here the CDR3 reads CASQPRGGHNEQFF. In DNA form, the CDR3 reads TGTGCCAGCCAACCAAGGGGGGGGCACAATGAGCAGTTCTTC.

J is TRBJ2-3 and V is TRBV9, with TRBD2 as a possible D gene (6 bases). CDR3 length: 17 amino acids. Per the germline V gene, CDR1 is SGDLS and CDR2 is YYNGEE. V was pared by 1 base and J by 5 bases, with 20 bases between. This CDR3 is CASSVRRDSLSGDTQYF. CDR3 nucleotides: TGTGCCAGCAGCGTAAGAAGGGACTCGCTGTCGGGAGATACGCAGTATTTT.

The V call is TRBV9, the J call TRBJ2-3; 10 nucleotides agree with TRBD2. The germline V gene has CDR1 SGDLS and CDR2 YYNGEE. This CDR3 region has 16 residues. V trimming: 1 base; J trimming: 8 bases; junction bases outside the gene matches: 10. CDR3 in amino acids: CASSVQAGGEIGTQYF. The CDR3, as DNA: TGTGCCAGCAGCGTACAAGCGGGAGGGGAAATCGGTACGCAGTATTTT. The entire variable domain, with the rest obtained from reference TRBV9 and TRBJ2-3, is as follows: DSGVTQTPKHLITATGQRVTLRCSPRSGDLSVYWYQQSLDQGLQFLIQYYNGEERAKGNILERFSAQQFPDLHSELNLSSLELGDSALYFCASSVQAGGEIGTQYFGPGTRLTVL.

This rearrangement joins TRBV9 to TRBJ2-3, with TRBD1 matching over 7 bases. Trimming removed 4 bases from V and 1 base from J; junction bases left unmatched: 9. The CDR3 has 16 amino acids. Per germline, CDR1 SGDLS and CDR2 YYNGEE. The DNA for the CDR3 is TGTGCCAGCAGCACCAGCAAGGGGGCTGGCACAGATACGCAGTATTTT. Translation: CASSTSKGAGTDTQYF.